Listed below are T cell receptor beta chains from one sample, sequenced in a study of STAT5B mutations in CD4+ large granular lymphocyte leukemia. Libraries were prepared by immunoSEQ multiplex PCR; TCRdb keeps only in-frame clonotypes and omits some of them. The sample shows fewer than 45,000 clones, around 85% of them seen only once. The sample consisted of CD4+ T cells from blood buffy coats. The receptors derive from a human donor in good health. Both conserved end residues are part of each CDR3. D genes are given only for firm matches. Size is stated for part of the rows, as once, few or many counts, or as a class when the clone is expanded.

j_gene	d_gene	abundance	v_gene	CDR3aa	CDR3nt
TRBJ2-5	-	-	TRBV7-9	CASSPTGQETQYF	TGTGCCAGCAGCCCGACAGGCCAAGAGACCCAGTACTTC
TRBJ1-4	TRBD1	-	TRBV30	CAWSRDRGGEKLFF	TGTGCCTGGAGCCGCGACAGGGGGGGGGAAAAACTGTTTTTT
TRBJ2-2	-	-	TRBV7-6	CASSRTESTGELFF	TGTGCCAGCAGTCGGACAGAATCCACCGGGGAGCTGTTTTTT
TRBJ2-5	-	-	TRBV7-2	CASSSQGGQETQYF	TGTGCCAGCAGCTCCCAAGGGGGGCAAGAGACCCAGTACTTC
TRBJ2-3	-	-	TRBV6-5	CASSPTRPEADTQYF	TGTGCCAGCAGCCCAACTAGACCGGAGGCAGATACGCAGTATTTT
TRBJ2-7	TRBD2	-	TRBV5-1	CASSSPSGRADYEQYF	TGCGCCAGCAGCTCCCCTAGCGGGAGGGCCGACTACGAGCAGTACTTC
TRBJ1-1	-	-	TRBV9	CASSVEGNTEAFF	TGTGCCAGCAGCGTAGAAGGGAACACTGAAGCTTTCTTT
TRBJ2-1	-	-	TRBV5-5	CASSVFDEQFF	TGTGCCAGCAGCGTGTTCGATGAGCAGTTCTTC
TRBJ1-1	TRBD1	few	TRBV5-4	CASSLDYRGQSDEAFF	TGTGCCAGCAGCTTGGACTACAGGGGGCAGTCGGATGAAGCTTTCTTT
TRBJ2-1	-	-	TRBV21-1	CAMSSGLAGRQYNEQFF	TGTGCCATGTCTTCGGGACTAGCGGGAAGACAGTACAATGAGCAGTTCTTC
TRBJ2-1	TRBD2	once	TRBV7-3	CASSLRAAGGSYNEQFF	TGTGCCAGCAGCTTAAGAGCAGCGGGAGGCTCCTACAATGAGCAGTTCTTC
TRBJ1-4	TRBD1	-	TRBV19	CASSRTGTNEKLFF	TGTGCCAGTAGTAGGACAGGCACTAATGAAAAACTGTTTTTT
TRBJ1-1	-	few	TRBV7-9	CASSFWTGGGRGLPEAFF	TGTGCCAGCAGCTTTTGGACGGGTGGTGGCAGGGGACTGCCTGAAGCTTTCTTT
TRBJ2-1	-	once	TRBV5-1	CASKGGGVTYNEQFF	TGCGCCAGCAAAGGAGGGGGCGTCACCTACAATGAGCAGTTCTTC
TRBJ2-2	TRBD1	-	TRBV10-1	CASSESGQLNTGELFF	TGCGCCAGCAGTGAGTCGGGACAGCTGAACACCGGGGAGCTGTTTTTT
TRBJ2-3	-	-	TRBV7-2	CASSFQSEGAVDTQYF	TGTGCCAGCAGCTTCCAGTCGGAGGGAGCAGTAGATACGCAGTATTTT
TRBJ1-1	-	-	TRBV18	CASSLQTGNTEAFF	TGTGCCAGCTCACTACAAACAGGGAACACTGAAGCTTTCTTT
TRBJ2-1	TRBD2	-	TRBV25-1	CASSGPSSGRVHNEQFF	TGTGCCAGCAGTGGCCCCTCGAGCGGGAGGGTCCACAATGAGCAGTTCTTC
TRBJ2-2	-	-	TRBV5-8	CASSKIRPLPGELFF	TGTGCCAGCAGCAAAATTAGGCCCCTTCCCGGGGAGCTGTTTTTT
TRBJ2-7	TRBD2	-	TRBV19	CASSIDRASGRALGYEQYF	TGTGCCAGTAGTATAGATCGGGCTAGCGGGAGGGCACTAGGCTACGAGCAGTACTTC
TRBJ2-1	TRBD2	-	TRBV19	CASSRTSGEQFF	TGTGCCAGTAGTCGAACTAGCGGAGAGCAGTTCTTC
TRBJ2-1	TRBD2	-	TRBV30	CAWSVGSGIGIEQFF	TGTGCCTGGAGTGTGGGCAGCGGGATTGGTATTGAGCAGTTCTTC
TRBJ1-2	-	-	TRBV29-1	CSVANPDRSRGYTF	TGCAGCGTCGCTAACCCAGACAGGTCGCGGGGCTACACCTTC
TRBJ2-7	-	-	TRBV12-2	CASRLRPISSYEQYF	TGTGCAAGTCGCTTAAGGCCCATAAGCTCCTACGAGCAGTACTTC
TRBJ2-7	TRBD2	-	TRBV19	CASSIGSGRTYEQYF	TGTGCCAGTAGTATAGGTAGCGGGAGAACCTACGAGCAGTACTTC
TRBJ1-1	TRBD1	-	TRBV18	CASSSLDRGGPEAFF	TGTGCCAGCTCATCCCTCGACAGGGGTGGCCCTGAAGCTTTCTTT
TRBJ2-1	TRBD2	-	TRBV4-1	CASSQGLAGSYNEQFF	TGCGCCAGCAGCCAGGGACTAGCGGGAAGCTACAATGAGCAGTTCTTC
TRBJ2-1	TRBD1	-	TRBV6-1	CASYRQGTYNEQFF	TGTGCCAGCTACAGACAGGGAACCTACAATGAGCAGTTCTTC
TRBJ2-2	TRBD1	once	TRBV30	CAWSAGQGHTGELFF	TGTGCCTGGAGTGCAGGACAGGGACACACCGGGGAGCTGTTTTTT
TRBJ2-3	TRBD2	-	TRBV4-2	CASSQDRLAGTDTQYF	TGTGCCAGCAGCCAAGATCGCCTAGCGGGAACCGATACGCAGTATTTT
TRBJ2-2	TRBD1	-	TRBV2	CASSKDRDTTGELFF	TGTGCCAGCAGCAAGGACAGGGATACCACCGGGGAGCTGTTTTTT
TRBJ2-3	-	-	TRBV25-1	CASVASTGTGTDTQYF	TGTGCCAGCGTTGCTTCAACAGGGACTGGAACAGATACGCAGTATTTT
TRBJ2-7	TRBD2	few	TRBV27	CASSLSGVSIEQYF	TGTGCCAGCAGCCTTAGCGGGGTTTCCATCGAGCAGTACTTC
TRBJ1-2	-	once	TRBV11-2	CASSPRPTVSYGYTF	TGTGCCAGCAGCCCTCGTCCGACAGTCTCCTATGGCTACACCTTC
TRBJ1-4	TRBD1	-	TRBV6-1	CASTSKGQANEKLFF	TGTGCCAGCACATCTAAGGGACAGGCAAATGAAAAACTGTTTTTT
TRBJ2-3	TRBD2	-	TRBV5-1	CASSRGEAQYF	TGCGCCAGCAGCCGGGGGGAAGCGCAGTATTTT
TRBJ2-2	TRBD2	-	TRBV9	CASSVSIRTRNTGELFF	TGTGCCAGCAGCGTTTCAATCCGGACTAGGAACACCGGGGAGCTGTTTTTT
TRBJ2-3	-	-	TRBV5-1	CASSLGPSTDTQYF	TGCGCCAGCAGCTTGGGACCAAGCACAGATACGCAGTATTTT
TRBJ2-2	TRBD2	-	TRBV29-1	CSAAVAGGRTGELFF	TGCAGCGCCGCCGTAGCGGGAGGGCGCACCGGGGAGCTGTTTTTT
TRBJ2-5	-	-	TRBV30	CAWGGRGYQETQYF	TGTGCCTGGGGGGGTAGGGGCTACCAAGAGACCCAGTACTTC
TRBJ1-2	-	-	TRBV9	CASSVAANYGYTF	TGTGCCAGCAGCGTAGCAGCGAACTATGGCTACACCTTC
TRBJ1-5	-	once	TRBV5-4	CASSIQGSGQPQHF	TGTGCCAGCAGTATCCAGGGATCAGGGCAGCCCCAGCATTTT
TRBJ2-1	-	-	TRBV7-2	CASSLKGTLSLFF	TGTGCCAGCAGCCTGAAGGGGACACTGTCTCTGTTCTTC
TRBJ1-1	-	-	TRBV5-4	CASSLVSGGYLTEAFF	TGTGCCAGCAGCTTGGTTTCGGGGGGGTATCTCACTGAAGCTTTCTTT
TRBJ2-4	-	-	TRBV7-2	CASSLVGRLGVDIQYF	TGTGCCAGCAGCTTAGTGGGCAGGCTGGGGGTTGACATTCAGTACTTC
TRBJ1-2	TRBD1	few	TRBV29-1	CSVTLQGYYGYTF	TGCAGCGTCACCTTACAGGGGTACTATGGCTACACCTTC
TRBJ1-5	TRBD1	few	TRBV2	CASSEGQGRNQPQHF	TGTGCCAGCAGTGAAGGACAGGGGAGGAATCAGCCCCAGCATTTT
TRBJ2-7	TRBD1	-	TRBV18	CASSEGTGGAYEQYF	TGTGCCAGCTCAGAGGGGACAGGGGGGGCCTACGAGCAGTACTTC
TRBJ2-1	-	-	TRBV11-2	CASRGAYNEQFF	TGTGCCAGCAGGGGAGCGTACAATGAGCAGTTCTTC
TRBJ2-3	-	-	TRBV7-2	CASSFRSSTDTQYF	TGTGCCAGCAGCTTCCGATCTAGCACAGATACGCAGTATTTT
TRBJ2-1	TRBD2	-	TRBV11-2	CASSLGVRGTSSYNEQFF	TGTGCCAGCAGCTTAGGTGTTAGAGGGACTAGCTCCTACAATGAGCAGTTCTTC
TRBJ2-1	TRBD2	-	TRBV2	CASSEVRASGTTYNEQFF	TGTGCCAGCAGTGAAGTCAGGGCTAGCGGGACTACCTACAATGAGCAGTTCTTC
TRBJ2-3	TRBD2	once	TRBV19	CASSRLAGNTDTQYF	TGTGCCAGTAGCCGACTAGCGGGAAACACAGATACGCAGTATTTT
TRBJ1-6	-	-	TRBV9	CASSVGESLSPLHF	TGTGCCAGCAGCGTAGGGGAGTCCCTTTCACCCCTCCACTTT
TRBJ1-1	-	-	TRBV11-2	CASSLVGGGLTEAFF	TGTGCCAGCAGCTTAGTAGGAGGCGGTCTTACGGAAGCTTTCTTT
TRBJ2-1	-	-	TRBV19	CASSNQYRSGSLIYNEQFF	TGTGCCAGTAGCAATCAATACCGGTCAGGGTCCCTGATTTACAATGAGCAGTTCTTC
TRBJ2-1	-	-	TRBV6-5	CASSYERDGGRGQFF	TGTGCCAGCAGTTATGAGCGCGATGGCGGACGGGGGCAGTTCTTC